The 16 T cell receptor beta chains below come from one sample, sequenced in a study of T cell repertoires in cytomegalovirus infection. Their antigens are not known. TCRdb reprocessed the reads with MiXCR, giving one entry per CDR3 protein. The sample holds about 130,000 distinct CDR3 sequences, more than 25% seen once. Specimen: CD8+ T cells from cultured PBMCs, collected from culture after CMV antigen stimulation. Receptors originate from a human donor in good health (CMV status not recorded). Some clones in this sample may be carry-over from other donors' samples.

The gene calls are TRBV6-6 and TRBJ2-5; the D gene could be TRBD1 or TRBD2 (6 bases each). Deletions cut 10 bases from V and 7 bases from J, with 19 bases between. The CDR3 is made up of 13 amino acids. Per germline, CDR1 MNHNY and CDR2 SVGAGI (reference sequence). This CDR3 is CATDPGGLMTQYF. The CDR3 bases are TGTGCCACAGACCCCGGGGGCCTGATGACCCAGTACTTC.

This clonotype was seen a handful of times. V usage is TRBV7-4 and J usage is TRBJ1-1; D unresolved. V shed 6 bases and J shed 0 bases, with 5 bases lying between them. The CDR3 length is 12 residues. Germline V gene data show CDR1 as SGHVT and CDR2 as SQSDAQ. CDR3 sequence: CASRIMNTEAFF. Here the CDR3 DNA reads TGTGCCAGCAGAATTATGAACACTGAAGCTTTCTTT.

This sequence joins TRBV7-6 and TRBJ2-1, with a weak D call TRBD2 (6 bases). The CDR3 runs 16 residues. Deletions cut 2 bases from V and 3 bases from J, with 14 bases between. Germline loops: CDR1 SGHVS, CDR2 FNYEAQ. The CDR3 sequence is CASSLYSGLNYNEQFF. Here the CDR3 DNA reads TGTGCCAGCAGCTTATATTCGGGACTGAACTACAATGAGCAGTTCTTC.

CDR3 DNA: TGCAGTGTCCGGGCCCCGAACACCGGGGAGCTGTTTTTT. It codes for CSVRAPNTGELFF. This chain joins TRBV20-1 and TRBJ2-2, with D uncertain. Trimming stripped 7 bases from V and 0 bases from J, with 9 bases between. CDR3 length: 13 amino acids. Germline values: CDR1 DFQATT, CDR2 SNEGSKA (reference sequence).

In nucleotides, the CDR3 is TGTGCCATCAGCCCCGGGGAGTCCTACGAGCAGTACTTC. Protein sequence: CAISPGESYEQYF. The rearrangement links TRBV10-3 to TRBJ2-7, with D perhaps matching TRBD2 (5 bases). The germline V gene has CDR1 ENHRY and CDR2 SYGVKD. Trimming shortened V by 6 bases and J by 1 base, and 10 bases separated the two germline ends. This CDR3 is built from 13 residues.

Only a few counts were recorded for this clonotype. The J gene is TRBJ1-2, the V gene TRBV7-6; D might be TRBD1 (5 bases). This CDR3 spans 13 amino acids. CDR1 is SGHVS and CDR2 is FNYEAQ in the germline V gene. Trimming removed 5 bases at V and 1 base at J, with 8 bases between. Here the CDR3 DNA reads TGTGCCAGCAGCCTCGACAGTAACTATGGCTACACCTTC. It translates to CASSLDSNYGYTF.

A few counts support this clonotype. CDR3 protein: CASWSGGYYNEQFF. CDR3 coding DNA: TGTGCCAGCTGGAGCGGGGGATACTACAATGAGCAGTTCTTC. The chain recombines TRBV6-1 with TRBJ2-1, with 8 positions matching TRBD2. This CDR3 is 14 amino acids long. The germline V gene has CDR1 MNHNS and CDR2 SASEGT. V lost 8 bases to trimming and J lost 3 bases; unmatched junction nucleotides: 6.

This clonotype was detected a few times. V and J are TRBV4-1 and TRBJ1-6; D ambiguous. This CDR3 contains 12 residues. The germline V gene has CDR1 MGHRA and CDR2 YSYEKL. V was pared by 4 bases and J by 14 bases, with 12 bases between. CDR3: CASSPGGVSLHF. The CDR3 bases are TGCGCCAGCAGCCCGGGTGGGGTATCCCTCCACTTT.

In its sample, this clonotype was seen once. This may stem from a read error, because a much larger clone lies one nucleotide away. The CDR3 nucleotides read TGTGCCACCAGCACCCGGGGGGACCATGAGCAGTTCTTC. Its protein is CATSTRGDHEQFF. The chain uses TRBV15 and TRBJ2-1; 7 bases match TRBD2. This CDR3 spans 13 amino acids. Germline V gene lookup returns CDR1 LNHNV and CDR2 YYDKDF (reference sequence). Losses at the gene ends were 4 bases for V and 8 bases for J; bases not matched to a gene: 5.

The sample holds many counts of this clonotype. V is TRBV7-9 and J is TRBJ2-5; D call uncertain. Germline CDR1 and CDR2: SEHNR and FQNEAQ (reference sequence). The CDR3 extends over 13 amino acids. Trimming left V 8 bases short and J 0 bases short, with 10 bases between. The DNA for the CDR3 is TGTGCCAGCGGGGATGCGTACCAAGAGACCCAGTACTTC. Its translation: CASGDAYQETQYF.

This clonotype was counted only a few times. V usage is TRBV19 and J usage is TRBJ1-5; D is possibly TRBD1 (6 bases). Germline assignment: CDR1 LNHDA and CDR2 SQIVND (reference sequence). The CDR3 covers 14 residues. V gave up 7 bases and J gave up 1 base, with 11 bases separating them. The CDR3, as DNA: TGTGCCAGTAAAAAACAGGGAAGCAATCAGCCCCAGCATTTT. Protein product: CASKKQGSNQPQHF.

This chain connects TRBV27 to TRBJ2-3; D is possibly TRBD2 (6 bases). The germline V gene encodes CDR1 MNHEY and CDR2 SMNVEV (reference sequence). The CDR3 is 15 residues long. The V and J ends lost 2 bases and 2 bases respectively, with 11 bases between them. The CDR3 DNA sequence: TGTGCCAGCAGTTTAGTAGCGGTAGCCACAGATACGCAGTATTTT. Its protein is CASSLVAVATDTQYF.

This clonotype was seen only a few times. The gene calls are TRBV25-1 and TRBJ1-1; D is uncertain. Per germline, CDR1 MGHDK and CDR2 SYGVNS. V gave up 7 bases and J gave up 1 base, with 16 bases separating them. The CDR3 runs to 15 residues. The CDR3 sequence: CASNKGGVSNTEAFF. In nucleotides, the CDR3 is TGTGCCAGCAATAAGGGCGGGGTTTCGAACACTGAAGCTTTCTTT.

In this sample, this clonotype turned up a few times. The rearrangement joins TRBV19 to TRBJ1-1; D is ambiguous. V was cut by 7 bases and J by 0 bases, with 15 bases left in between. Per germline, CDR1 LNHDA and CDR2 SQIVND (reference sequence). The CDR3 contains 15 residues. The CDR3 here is CASTDSGRMNTEAFF. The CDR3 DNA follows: TGTGCCAGTACGGATTCGGGCAGAATGAACACTGAAGCTTTCTTT.

The CDR3 bases are TGTGCCAGCAGCAATGCGGGGCCACAAGAGACCCAGTACTTC. Its translation: CASSNAGPQETQYF. The chain combines TRBV12-3 or TRBV12-4 with TRBJ2-5; possible D gene TRBD2, 6 bases. Between the trimmed V and J ends, which lost 6 bases and 2 bases, there was a span of 13 bases. This CDR3 comprises 14 residues.

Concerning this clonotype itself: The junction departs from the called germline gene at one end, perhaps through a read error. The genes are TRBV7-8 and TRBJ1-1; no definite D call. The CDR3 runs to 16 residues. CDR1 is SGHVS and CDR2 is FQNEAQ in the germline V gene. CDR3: CASSLEPSFMNTEALF. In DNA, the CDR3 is TGTGCCAGCAGCTTAGAGCCAAGCTTCATGAACACTGAAGCTCTCTTT.